This entry lists 23 T cell receptor beta chains sequenced from one sample in a study of siplizumab effects on memory and regulatory T cells. Measured with immunoSEQ multiplex PCR; TCRdb has only the in-frame clones, and not every one. In the table there are 9,300 or so clones, roughly 69% of which are singletons. The specimen was effector memory CD8+ T cells sorted from blood. Sample subset: unstimulated CD8+ effector memory T cells. These receptors were collected from a human donor in good health.

The J gene is TRBJ1-2, the V gene TRBV2, with a possible D match to TRBD1 (5 bases). CDR1 and CDR2 from the germline V gene are SNHLY and FYNNEI. Trimming shortened V by 6 bases and J by 1 base, and 9 bases separated the two germline ends. CDR3 length: 13 residues. The CDR3 loop reads CASRGVLNYGYTF. CDR3 DNA sequence: TGTGCCAGCAGGGGGGTCCTTAACTATGGCTACACCTTC. The whole variable domain, filled in from reference TRBV2 and TRBJ1-2, reads EPEVTQTPSHQVTQMGQEVILRCVPISNHLYFYWYRQILGQKVEFLVSFYNNEISEKSEIFDDQFSVERPDGSNFTLKIRSTKLEDSAMYFCASRGVLNYGYTFGSGTRLTVV.

This clone was seen a handful of times. The V gene is TRBV27, the J gene TRBJ1-1; 8 nucleotides agree with TRBD1. This CDR3 region has 15 residues. The V gene's germline CDR1 is MNHEY and CDR2 SMNVEV (reference sequence). The V and J ends lost 5 bases and 0 bases, in that order; junction bases with no gene match: 5. CDR3 sequence reads: CASSPWTGMNTEAFF. The CDR3 nucleotides are TGTGCCAGCAGTCCGTGGACAGGGATGAACACTGAAGCTTTCTTT.

This chain links TRBV10-3 with TRBJ1-3, with D unclear. Germline V lookup: CDR1 ENHRY, CDR2 SYGVKD. This CDR3 is 18 amino acids long. Deletions cut 3 bases from V and 2 bases from J, with 20 bases between. CDR3 loop: CAISDHFDRPAPGNTIYF. DNA for the CDR3: TGTGCCATCAGTGACCACTTCGATCGCCCCGCGCCTGGAAACACCATATATTTT.

V usage is TRBV27 and J usage is TRBJ2-5; D is possibly TRBD2 (5 bases). V was clipped by 3 bases and J by 0 bases, with 8 bases between them. The germline gives CDR1 MNHEY, CDR2 SMNVEV (reference sequence). The CDR3 sequence is 14 residues long. CDR3 nucleotides: TGTGCCAGCAGTTTTGGAGGATACCAAGAGACCCAGTACTTC. It translates to CASSFGGYQETQYF.

The CDR3 sequence is CASSYRDLGIYGYTF. The CDR3 nucleotides read TGTGCCAGCAGCTACCGCGATTTGGGGATCTATGGCTACACCTTC. The chain links TRBV9 to TRBJ1-2; D is unclear. V was pared by 4 bases and J by 4 bases, with 17 bases between. Germline V gene sequence: CDR1 SGDLS, CDR2 YYNGEE. This CDR3 has 15 amino acids.

This clone showed up just a few times. J is TRBJ2-3 and V is TRBV6-4; TRBD2 aligns across 8 bases. The CDR3 consists of 14 residues. CDR1 and CDR2 from the germline V gene are MRHNA and SNTAGT. V dropped 4 bases and J dropped 4; count of bases not matched to a gene: 4. CDR3 in amino acids: CASSAGGPADTQYF. CDR3 DNA sequence: TGTGCCAGCAGTGCGGGAGGGCCGGCAGATACGCAGTATTTT.

V and J are TRBV19 and TRBJ1-2, with D tentatively TRBD1 (6 bases). The CDR3 is 14 residues long. Trimming took off 5 bases at V and 3 bases at J, with 13 bases between the two ends. The V gene's germline CDR1 is LNHDA and CDR2 SQIVND (reference sequence). Written as DNA, the CDR3 is TGTGCCAGTAGTGCAGACAGGATTTACTATGGCTACACCTTC. This translates into CASSADRIYYGYTF.

The J gene is TRBJ1-1, the V gene TRBV7-9; 7 positions agree with TRBD1. Germline assignment: CDR1 SEHNR and CDR2 FQNEAQ (reference sequence). The CDR3 extends over 12 amino acids. The V gene end was trimmed by 5 bases and the J gene end by 6 bases; junction bases not matched to a gene: 3. CDR3 sequence reads: CASSAGGAEAFF. In DNA form, the CDR3 reads TGTGCCAGCAGCGCAGGGGGTGCTGAAGCTTTCTTT.

The chain uses TRBV23-1 and TRBJ1-6; D is ambiguous. TRBV23-1 is given ORF status, its function remaining uncertain. Trimming removed 3 bases at V and 3 bases at J, with 9 bases between. This CDR3 is built from 15 residues. The CDR3 sequence: CASSQPGLYNSPLHF. The CDR3 coding sequence is TGCGCCAGCAGTCAGCCGGGTCTCTATAATTCACCCCTCCACTTT.

This chain joins TRBV13 and TRBJ2-1; TRBD2 agrees at 8 bases. Trimming cost V 4 bases and J 5 bases; bases outside gene matches: 10. CDR1 is PRHDT, CDR2 FYEKMQ, per germline (reference sequence). The CDR3 consists of 16 residues. The CDR3 region has the DNA TGTGCCAGCAGCTCCCTTTATATTAGCGGGAACAATGAGCAGTTCTTC. This translates into CASSSLYISGNNEQFF.

The rearrangement uses TRBV7-9 and TRBJ2-1; the D gene could be TRBD1 or TRBD2 (5 bases each). Trimming left V 7 bases short and J 5 bases short, with 18 bases between. CDR1 is SEHNR, CDR2 FQNEAQ, per germline (reference sequence). The CDR3 runs 15 residues. The CDR3 nucleotides are TGTGCCAGCAACCCCCCCGGGACCGTCGACAATGAGCAGTTCTTC. Translation: CASNPPGTVDNEQFF.

This clone was counted a few times. The V gene is TRBV9, the J gene TRBJ2-3, with no clear D. This CDR3 has 14 amino acids. Germline V gene lookup returns CDR1 SGDLS and CDR2 YYNGEE. V was cut by 0 bases and J by 2 bases, with 7 bases left in between. This CDR3 is CASSVEELTDTQYF. The DNA of the CDR3 is TGTGCCAGCAGCGTAGAGGAACTCACAGATACGCAGTATTTT.

The table lists this clone with a few counts. DNA for the CDR3: TGTGCCAGCAGCTACCCGTTAGGGCGTAATGAAAAACTGTTTTTT. Translated: CASSYPLGRNEKLFF. The chain is built from TRBV11-2 and TRBJ1-4; D remains unclear. The germline CDR1 and CDR2 sequences are SGHAT and FQNNGV. The CDR3 sequence is 15 residues long. V was clipped by 4 bases and J by 4 bases, with 13 bases between them. Using reference TRBV11-2 and TRBJ1-4 for the parts outside the CDR3, the full variable domain is EAGVAQSPRYKIIEKRQSVAFWCNPISGHATLYWYQQILGQGPKLLIQFQNNGVVDDSQLPKDRFSAERLKGVDSTLKIQPAKLEDSAVYLCASSYPLGRNEKLFFGSGTQLSVL.

V is TRBV6-6 and J is TRBJ2-7, with D perhaps TRBD1 or TRBD2 (5 bases each). This CDR3 is 12 amino acids long. The germline CDR1 and CDR2 sequences are MNHNY and SVGAGI (reference sequence). V lost 2 bases to trimming and J lost 7 bases, with 9 bases between them. The CDR3, as DNA: TGTGCCAGCAGTTACGAGGGACGGGAGCAGTACTTC. It yields the protein CASSYEGREQYF.

This chain links TRBV18 with TRBJ2-6; D might be TRBD1 (5 bases). Trimming took off 10 bases at V and 0 bases at J, with 10 bases between the two ends. CDR1 KGHSH and CDR2 LQKENI come from the germline V gene. This CDR3 has 14 residues. CDR3 DNA sequence: TGTGCCATCCCCAGGGTCTCTGGGGCCAACGTCCTGACTTTC. It encodes CAIPRVSGANVLTF.

The rearrangement uses TRBV29-1 and TRBJ2-1; TRBD2 matches 8 bases. Unmatched junction bases numbered 5, after V lost 7 bases and J lost 0 bases. The germline CDR1 and CDR2 sequences are SQVTM and ANQGSEA. CDR3 length: 14 residues. This CDR3 reads CSARGGSSYNEQFF. The DNA of the CDR3 is TGCAGCGCGCGCGGGGGGAGCTCCTACAATGAGCAGTTCTTC.

The chain employs TRBV4-1 and TRBJ2-5, with D maybe TRBD1 (6 bases). CDR1 MGHRA and CDR2 YSYEKL come from the germline V gene. CDR3 length equals 15 residues. V was clipped by 1 base and J by 5 bases, with 14 bases between them. The CDR3 nucleotides read TGCGCCAGCAGCCAAGTTCCCATAAGGGGGGAGACCCAGTACTTC. Translating gives CASSQVPIRGETQYF.

This chain connects TRBV6-6 to TRBJ2-7, with unresolved D. CDR1 and CDR2 (germline): MNHNY, SVGAGI (reference sequence). This CDR3 spans 14 amino acids. V dropped 6 bases and J dropped 2 bases, with 14 bases sitting between them. The CDR3 protein is CASSVGGSAYEQYF. CDR3 bases: TGTGCCAGCAGCGTAGGTGGCAGCGCCTACGAGCAGTACTTC.

The chain couples TRBV7-6 to TRBJ1-4; a possible D gene is TRBD1 (5 bases). CDR3 length: 15 amino acids. V was clipped by 2 bases and J by 4 bases, with 11 bases between them. Germline V gives CDR1 SGHVS, CDR2 FNYEAQ. In nucleotides, the CDR3 is TGTGCCAGCAGCTTAAATGGGCAGGGTAATGAAAAACTGTTTTTT. Translated, it gives CASSLNGQGNEKLFF.

The CDR3 sequence: CASSEAQTGPETQYF. For the CDR3, the DNA is TGTGCCAGTAGTGAGGCCCAGACAGGACCAGAGACCCAGTACTTC. The chain is built from TRBV19 and TRBJ2-7, with D possibly TRBD1 on 6 matching bases. The J call may not be correct, given that the DNA end is closer to TRBJ2-5. The length of the CDR3 is 15 residues. Germline CDR1 is LNHDA and CDR2 is SQIVND (reference sequence).

The chain combines TRBV29-1 with TRBJ1-1; 9 bases match TRBD1. Per the germline V gene, CDR1 is SQVTM and CDR2 is ANQGSEA. Trimming removed 5 bases from V and 10 bases from J; junction bases left unmatched: 11. The CDR3 has 13 residues. The CDR3 sequence is CSVRQGGELRAFF. As DNA, the CDR3 is TGCAGCGTTCGACAGGGGGGAGAACTACGAGCTTTCTTT.

This chain connects TRBV7-9 to TRBJ2-7; no definite D call. Trimming stripped 2 bases from V and 4 bases from J, with 9 bases between. Germline V gene data show CDR1 as SEHNR and CDR2 as FQNEAQ (reference sequence). The CDR3 has 13 amino acids. The chain's CDR3 is CASSLSDGYEQYF. Here the CDR3 DNA reads TGTGCCAGCAGCTTAAGCGACGGATACGAGCAGTACTTC.

The chain employs TRBV27 and TRBJ1-5; D is unclear. The length of the CDR3 is 13 residues. Trimming pared 6 bases from V and 2 bases from J, leaving 8 bases between. Germline-derived CDR1 and CDR2 are MNHEY and SMNVEV (reference sequence). The CDR3 loop reads CASREYRNQPQHF. In DNA, the CDR3 is TGTGCCAGCAGGGAGTATCGCAATCAGCCCCAGCATTTT.